A single sample is the source of the 9 T cell receptor beta chains below, sequenced in a study of T cell repertoires and HLA-DP antigens. Method: immunoSEQ multiplex PCR; TCRdb's copy keeps in-frame clones and lacks some. The sample carries over 60,000 clones, around 80% recorded once. These receptors lack a known antigen. The source material was CD4+ T cells from PBMCs. These receptors originate from a man in his 60s in good health and CMV-seronegative.

This rearrangement joins TRBV7-8 to TRBJ2-5, with D tentatively TRBD1 (5 bases). The V gene's germline CDR1 is SGHVS and CDR2 FQNEAQ. Deletions cut 2 bases from V and 4 bases from J, with 11 bases between. This CDR3 is built from 14 residues. CDR3 DNA: TGTGCCAGCAGCTTAAGGGGAATGAGAGAGACCCAGTACTTC. It encodes CASSLRGMRETQYF. Full variable domain (remainder filled in from reference TRBV7-8 and TRBJ2-5): GAGVSQSPRYKVAKRGQDVALRCDPISGHVSLFWYQQALGQGPEFLTYFQNEAQLDKSGLPSDRFFAERPEGSVSTLKIQRTQQEDSAVYLCASSLRGMRETQYFGPGTRLLVL.

This chain links TRBV19 with TRBJ1-4; tentatively, D is TRBD1 (5 bases). This CDR3 contains 15 residues. CDR1 LNHDA and CDR2 SQIVND come from the germline V gene (reference sequence). Trimming cost V 5 bases and J 5 bases, with 15 bases left between them. The CDR3 DNA reads TGTGCCAGTAGTGGCAGACAGACCCCCAATGAAAAACTGTTTTTT. Translated, it gives CASSGRQTPNEKLFF.

The chain employs TRBV18 and TRBJ1-5; no reliable D call. Germline CDR1 KGHSH, CDR2 LQKENI. V gave up 3 bases and J gave up 6 bases, with 18 bases separating them. The CDR3 has 16 amino acids. Here the CDR3 DNA reads TGTGCCAGCTCACCTACCCGACCGACGGGTAGTCAGCCCCAGCATTTT. It encodes CASSPTRPTGSQPQHF.

The J gene is TRBJ1-4, the V gene TRBV29-1; D may be TRBD1 (5 bases). This CDR3 is 13 amino acids long. The V gene's germline CDR1 is SQVTM and CDR2 ANQGSEA. The V and J ends lost 4 bases and 8 bases respectively, with 14 bases between them. In DNA form, the CDR3 reads TGCAGCGTTGGATCCGGGCGGGGCGAAAAACTGTTTTTT. It specifies CSVGSGRGEKLFF.

The CDR3 protein is CASSPEGYEQYV. In nucleotides, the CDR3 is TGTGCCAGCTCACCGGAGGGCTACGAGCAGTACGTC. The gene calls are TRBV18 and TRBJ2-7, with D possibly matching TRBD2 (6 bases). This CDR3 contains 12 residues. The V and J ends lost 3 bases and 3 bases respectively, with 6 bases between them. The germline gives CDR1 KGHSH, CDR2 LQKENI.

In this sample, this clone turned up a few times. The chain couples TRBV4-1 to TRBJ2-3; 10 nucleotides align to TRBD2. Unmatched junction bases numbered 5, after V lost 8 bases and J lost 3 bases. The CDR3 is made up of 14 amino acids. Germline-derived CDR1 and CDR2 are MGHRA and YSYEKL. CDR3 region: CASSYSGGTDTQYF. The CDR3 nucleotides are TGCGCCAGCTCCTATAGCGGGGGGACAGATACGCAGTATTTT.

Comments on this clone: Other DNA sequences in this specimen translate into the identical CDR3. This chain connects TRBV7-2 to TRBJ2-5, with TRBD1 identical over 7 bases. The CDR3 is 13 residues long. Germline trimming cut 8 bases from V and 2 bases from J; bases unmatched to any gene: 5. CDR1 and CDR2 (germline): SGHTA, FQGNSA. Here the CDR3 DNA reads TGTGCCAGCTCTAGACAGGGACAAGAGACCCAGTACTTC. This codes for CASSRQGQETQYF.

This clone turned up a few times. V gene TRBV5-5 combines with J gene TRBJ2-1; possibly TRBD1 for D (7 bases). Germline CDR1 SGHKS, CDR2 YYEKEE (reference sequence). V was pared by 3 bases and J by 7 bases, with 14 bases between. This CDR3 contains 14 residues. CDR3: CASSSLTGRNEQFF. The DNA for the CDR3 is TGTGCCAGCAGCTCCCTGACAGGGAGGAATGAGCAGTTCTTC. The full variable domain, its missing parts supplied by reference TRBV5-5 and TRBJ2-1, is DAGVTQSPTHLIKTRGQQVTLRCSPISGHKSVSWYQQVLGQGPQFIFQYYEKEERGRGNFPDRFSARQFPNYSSELNVNALLLGDSALYLCASSSLTGRNEQFFGPGTRLTVL.

This chain joins TRBV11-2 and TRBJ2-3, with a tentative D call TRBD2 (5 bases). Trimming removed 1 base at V and 0 bases at J, with 8 bases between. The CDR3 length is 15 residues. CDR1 and CDR2 (germline): SGHAT, FQNNGV. The CDR3 sequence: CASSLGGSSTDTQYF. CDR3 nucleotides: TGTGCCAGCAGCTTAGGCGGGTCAAGCACAGATACGCAGTATTTT.